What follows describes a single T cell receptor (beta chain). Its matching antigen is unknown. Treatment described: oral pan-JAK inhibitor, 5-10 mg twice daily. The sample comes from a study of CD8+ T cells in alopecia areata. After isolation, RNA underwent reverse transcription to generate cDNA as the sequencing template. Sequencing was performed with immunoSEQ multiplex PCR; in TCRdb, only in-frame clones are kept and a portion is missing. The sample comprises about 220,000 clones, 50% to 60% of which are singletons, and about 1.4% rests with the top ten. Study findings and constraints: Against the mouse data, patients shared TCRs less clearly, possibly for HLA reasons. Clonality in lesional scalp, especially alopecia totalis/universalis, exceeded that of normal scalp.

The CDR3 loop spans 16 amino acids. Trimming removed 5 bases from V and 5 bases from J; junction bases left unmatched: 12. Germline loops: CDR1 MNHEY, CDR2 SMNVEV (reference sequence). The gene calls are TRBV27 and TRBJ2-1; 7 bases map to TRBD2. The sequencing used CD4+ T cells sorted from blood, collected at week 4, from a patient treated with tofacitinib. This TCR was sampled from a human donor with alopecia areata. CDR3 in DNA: TGTGCCAGCAGTCCCCGCTGGGGGAGGGTTAACAATGAGCAGTTCTTC. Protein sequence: CASSPRWGRVNNEQFF.